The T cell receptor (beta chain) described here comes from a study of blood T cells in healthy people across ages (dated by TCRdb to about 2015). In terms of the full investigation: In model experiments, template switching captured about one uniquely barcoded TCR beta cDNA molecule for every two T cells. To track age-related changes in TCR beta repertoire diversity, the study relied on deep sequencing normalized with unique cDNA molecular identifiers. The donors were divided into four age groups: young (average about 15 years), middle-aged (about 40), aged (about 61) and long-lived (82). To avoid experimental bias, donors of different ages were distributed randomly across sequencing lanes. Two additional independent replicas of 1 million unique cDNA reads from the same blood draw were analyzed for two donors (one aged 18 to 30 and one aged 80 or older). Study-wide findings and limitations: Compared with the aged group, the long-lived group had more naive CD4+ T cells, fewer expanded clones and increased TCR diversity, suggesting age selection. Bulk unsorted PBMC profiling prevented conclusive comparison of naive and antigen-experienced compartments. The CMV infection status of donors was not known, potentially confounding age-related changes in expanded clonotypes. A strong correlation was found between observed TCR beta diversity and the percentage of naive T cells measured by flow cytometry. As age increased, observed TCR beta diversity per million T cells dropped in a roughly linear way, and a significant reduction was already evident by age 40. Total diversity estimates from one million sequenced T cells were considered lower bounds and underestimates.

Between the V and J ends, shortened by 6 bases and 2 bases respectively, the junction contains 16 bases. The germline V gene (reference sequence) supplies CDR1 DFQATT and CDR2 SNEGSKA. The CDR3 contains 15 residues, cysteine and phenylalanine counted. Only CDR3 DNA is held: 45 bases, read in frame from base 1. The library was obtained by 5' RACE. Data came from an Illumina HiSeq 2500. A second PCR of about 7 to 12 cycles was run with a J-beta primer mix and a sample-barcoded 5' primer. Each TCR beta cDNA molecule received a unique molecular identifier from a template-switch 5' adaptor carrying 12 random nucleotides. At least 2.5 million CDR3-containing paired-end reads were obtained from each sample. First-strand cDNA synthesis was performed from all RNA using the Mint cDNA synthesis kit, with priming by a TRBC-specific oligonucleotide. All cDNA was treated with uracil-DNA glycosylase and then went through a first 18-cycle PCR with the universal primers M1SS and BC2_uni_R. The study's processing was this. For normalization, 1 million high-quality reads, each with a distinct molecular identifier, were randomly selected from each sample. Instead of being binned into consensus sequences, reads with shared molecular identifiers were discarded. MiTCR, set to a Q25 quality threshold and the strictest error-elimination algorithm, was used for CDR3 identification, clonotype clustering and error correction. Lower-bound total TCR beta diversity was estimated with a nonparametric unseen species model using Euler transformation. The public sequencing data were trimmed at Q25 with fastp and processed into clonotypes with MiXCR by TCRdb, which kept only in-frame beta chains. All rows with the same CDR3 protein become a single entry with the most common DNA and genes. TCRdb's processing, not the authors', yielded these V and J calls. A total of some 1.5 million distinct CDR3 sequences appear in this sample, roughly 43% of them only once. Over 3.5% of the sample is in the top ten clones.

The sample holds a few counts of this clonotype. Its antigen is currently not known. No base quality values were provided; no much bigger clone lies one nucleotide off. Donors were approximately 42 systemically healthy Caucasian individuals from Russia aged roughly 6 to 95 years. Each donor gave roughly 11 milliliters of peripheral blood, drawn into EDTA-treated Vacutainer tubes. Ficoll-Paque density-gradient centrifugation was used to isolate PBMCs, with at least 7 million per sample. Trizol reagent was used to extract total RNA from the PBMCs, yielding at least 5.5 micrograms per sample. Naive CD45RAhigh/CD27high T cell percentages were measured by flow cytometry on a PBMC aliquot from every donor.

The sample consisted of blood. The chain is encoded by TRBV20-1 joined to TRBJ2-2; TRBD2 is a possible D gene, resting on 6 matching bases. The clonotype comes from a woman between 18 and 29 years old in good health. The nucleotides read TGCAGTGCCAGGTCCAGCGGGTCTAACACCGGGGAGCTGTTTTTT. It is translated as CSARSSGSNTGELFF.